A selection of T cell receptor beta chains follows, all from one sample in a study of T cell responses to AZD1222 COVID-19 vaccine. Sequenced by immunoSEQ multiplex PCR; TCRdb stores in-frame clones only, minus some. The sample shows roughly 110,000 clones, roughly 91% of them seen only once. The material sequenced was peripheral blood, taken 28 days after the second AZD1222 dose. The receptors originated from an adult who received the AZD1222 COVID-19 vaccine. CDR3s include the opening cysteine and the closing phenylalanine or tryptophan. The order of the fields is CDR3 protein, CDR3 DNA, D gene, V gene, J gene, clone size. A D gene is named only where the DNA matches it firmly. Size values are once, few and many counts, or a class for expanded clones, and some rows have none.

CASSYSTGGANVLTF	TGTGCCAGCAGTTACTCGACAGGTGGGGCCAACGTCCTGACTTTC	.	TRBV6-2/TRBV6-3	TRBJ2-6	.
CASSLVRGGDEKLFF	TGTGCCAGCAGCTTGGTGCGGGGCGGGGATGAAAAACTGTTTTTT	.	TRBV5-6	TRBJ1-4	.
CASSEVGRGNSPLHF	TGTGCCAGCAGCGAGGTGGGCAGGGGAAATTCACCCCTCCACTTT	.	TRBV9	TRBJ1-6	.
CASSQPGHRFEQYF	TGCGCCAGCAGTCAACCGGGCCATAGGTTCGAGCAGTACTTC	.	TRBV23-1	TRBJ2-7	.
CASSVDRGRFTFGANVLTF	TGTGCCAGCAGCGTAGACAGGGGGCGATTTACTTTTGGGGCCAACGTCCTGACTTTC	TRBD1	TRBV9	TRBJ2-6	.
CASSPRGNTIYF	TGTGCCAGCAGCCCCCGGGGAAACACCATATATTTT	.	TRBV9	TRBJ1-3	once
CATSDGGGRGPQHF	TGTGCCACCAGTGATGGGGGGGGCCGAGGGCCCCAGCATTTT	.	TRBV24-1	TRBJ1-5	once
CASSQVVGLGYTF	TGCGCCAGCAGCCAAGTCGTAGGGCTTGGCTACACCTTC	.	TRBV4-1	TRBJ1-2	.
CASSARVTRPPGELFF	TGTGCCAGCAGTGCGCGGGTGACTAGACCCCCCGGGGAGCTGTTTTTT	.	TRBV11-3	TRBJ2-2	.
CASSFPGTSTETQYF	TGCGCCAGCAGCTTCCCCGGGACTAGCACAGAGACCCAGTACTTC	TRBD2	TRBV5-1	TRBJ2-5	once
CASSEWGTEAFF	TGTGCCAGCAGTGAGTGGGGAACTGAAGCTTTCTTT	.	TRBV2	TRBJ1-1	.
CASSYSGGILGYTF	TGTGCCAGCAGTTACTCGGGGGGGATTCTTGGCTACACCTTC	.	TRBV6-5	TRBJ1-2	.
CASSQVKGLAQPQHF	TGCGCCAGCAGCCAAGTAAAGGGACTGGCTCAGCCCCAGCATTTT	.	TRBV4-3	TRBJ1-5	.
CASSALVKVDQETQYF	TGTGCCAGCAGCGCACTAGTCAAAGTGGATCAAGAGACCCAGTACTTC	.	TRBV5-6	TRBJ2-5	once
CASSLEVTRTKEQYF	TGTGCCAGCAGCTTAGAGGTAACGAGAACTAAAGAGCAGTACTTC	.	TRBV7-9	TRBJ2-7	.
CASSPPAETEAFF	TGTGCCAGCTCACCACCGGCGGAAACTGAAGCTTTCTTT	.	TRBV18	TRBJ1-1	.
CSVGQGNEQYF	TGCAGCGTTGGACAGGGCAACGAGCAGTACTTC	TRBD1	TRBV29-1	TRBJ2-7	.
CASSPTANYGYTF	TGTGCCAGCTCACCGACAGCTAACTATGGCTACACCTTC	.	TRBV18	TRBJ1-2	.
CASSTLGTYEQYF	TGTGCCAGTAGTACTCTCGGGACCTACGAGCAGTACTTC	.	TRBV19	TRBJ2-7	.
CASSPETANYGYTF	TGTGCCAGCTCACCAGAGACAGCTAACTATGGCTACACCTTC	.	TRBV18	TRBJ1-2	once
CASSPMTGEHGYTF	TGTGCCAGCAGCCCGATGACAGGGGAGCATGGCTACACCTTC	TRBD1	TRBV3-1/TRBV3-2	TRBJ1-2	.
CASRDRGVVGYTF	TGCGCCAGCCGGGACAGGGGGGTCGTTGGCTACACCTTC	TRBD1	TRBV10-2	TRBJ1-2	.